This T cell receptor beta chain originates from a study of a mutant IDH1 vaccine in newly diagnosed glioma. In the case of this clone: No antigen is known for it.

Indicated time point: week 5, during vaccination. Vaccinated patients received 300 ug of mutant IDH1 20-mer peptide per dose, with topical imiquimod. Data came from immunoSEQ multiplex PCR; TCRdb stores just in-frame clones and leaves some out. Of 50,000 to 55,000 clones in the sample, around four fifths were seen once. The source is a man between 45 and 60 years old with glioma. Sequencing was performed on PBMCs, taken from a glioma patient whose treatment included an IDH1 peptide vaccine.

DNA for the CDR3: TGTGCCAGCAGCTTCCGGACTAGCGGGGGATTTGCGAACACCGGGGAGCTGTTTTTT. This translates into CASSFRTSGGFANTGELFF. The chain is built from TRBV5-4 and TRBJ2-2; the match to TRBD2 covers 13 bases. The germline gives CDR1 SGHNT, CDR2 YYREEE (reference sequence). With V trimmed by 2 bases and J by 0 bases, 7 bases remained unmatched. This CDR3 is 19 amino acids long.